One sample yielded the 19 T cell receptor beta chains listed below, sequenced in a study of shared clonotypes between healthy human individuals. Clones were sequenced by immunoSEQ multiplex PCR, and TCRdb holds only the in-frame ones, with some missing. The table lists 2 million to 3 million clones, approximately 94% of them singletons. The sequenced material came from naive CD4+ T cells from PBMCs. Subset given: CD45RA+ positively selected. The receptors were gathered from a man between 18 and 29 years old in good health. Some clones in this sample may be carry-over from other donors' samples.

This CDR3 is CASSPRAGTGGYTF. The CDR3 DNA sequence: TGTGCCAGCAGCCCTCGGGCAGGGACGGGTGGCTACACCTTC. J is TRBJ1-2 and V is TRBV7-2; D possibly corresponds to TRBD1 (5 bases). V was shortened by 5 bases and J by 7 bases, with 17 bases between the two germline ends. Looked up from germline, CDR1 is SGHTA and CDR2 is FQGNSA. The length of the CDR3 is 14 residues.

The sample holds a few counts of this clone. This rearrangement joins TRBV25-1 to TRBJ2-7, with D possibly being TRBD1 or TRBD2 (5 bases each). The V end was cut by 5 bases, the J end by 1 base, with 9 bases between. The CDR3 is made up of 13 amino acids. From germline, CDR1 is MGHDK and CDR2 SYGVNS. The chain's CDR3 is CASSYGASYEQYF. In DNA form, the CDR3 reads TGTGCCAGCAGTTACGGGGCATCCTACGAGCAGTACTTC.

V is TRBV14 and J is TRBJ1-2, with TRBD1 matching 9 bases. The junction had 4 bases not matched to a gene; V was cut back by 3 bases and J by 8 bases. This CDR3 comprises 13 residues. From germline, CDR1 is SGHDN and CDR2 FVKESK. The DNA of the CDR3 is TGTGCCAGCAGCCAGGACAGGGGTGGCGGCTACACCTTC. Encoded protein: CASSQDRGGGYTF.

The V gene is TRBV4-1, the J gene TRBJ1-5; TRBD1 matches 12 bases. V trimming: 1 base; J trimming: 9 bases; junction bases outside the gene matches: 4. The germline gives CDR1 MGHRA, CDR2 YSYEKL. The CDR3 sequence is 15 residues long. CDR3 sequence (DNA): TGCGCCAGCAGCCAAGGGGGGACAGGGGGCCTGCCCCAGCATTTT. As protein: CASSQGGTGGLPQHF.

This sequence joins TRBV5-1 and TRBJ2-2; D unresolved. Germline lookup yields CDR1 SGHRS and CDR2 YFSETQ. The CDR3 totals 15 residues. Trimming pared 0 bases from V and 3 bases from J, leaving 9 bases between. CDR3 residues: CASSLETSDTGELFF. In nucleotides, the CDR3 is TGCGCCAGCAGCTTGGAGACGTCCGACACCGGGGAGCTGTTTTTT.

CDR3 in amino acids: CASSSPMTGAEQYF. The CDR3 bases are TGTGCCAGCAGCTCCCCCATGACAGGGGCCGAGCAGTACTTC. This chain uses TRBV13 with TRBJ2-7; 8 bases map to TRBD1. V trimming: 4 bases; J trimming: 6 bases; junction bases outside the gene matches: 8. CDR3 length: 14 amino acids. Germline CDR1 is PRHDT and CDR2 is FYEKMQ (reference sequence).

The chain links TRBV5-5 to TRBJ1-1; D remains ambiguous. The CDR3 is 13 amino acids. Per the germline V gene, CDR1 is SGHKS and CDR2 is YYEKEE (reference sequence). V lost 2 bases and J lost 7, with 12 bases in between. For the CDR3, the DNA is TGTGCCAGCAGCTTACCAGGTTCCCTTGAAGCTTTCTTT. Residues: CASSLPGSLEAFF.

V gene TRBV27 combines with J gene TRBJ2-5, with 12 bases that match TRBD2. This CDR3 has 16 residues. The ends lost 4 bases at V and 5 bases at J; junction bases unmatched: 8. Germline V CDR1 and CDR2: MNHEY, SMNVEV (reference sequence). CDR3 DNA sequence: TGTGCCAGCAGTTCTAGCGGGAGGGCGGTTAGGGAGACCCAGTACTTC. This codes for CASSSSGRAVRETQYF.

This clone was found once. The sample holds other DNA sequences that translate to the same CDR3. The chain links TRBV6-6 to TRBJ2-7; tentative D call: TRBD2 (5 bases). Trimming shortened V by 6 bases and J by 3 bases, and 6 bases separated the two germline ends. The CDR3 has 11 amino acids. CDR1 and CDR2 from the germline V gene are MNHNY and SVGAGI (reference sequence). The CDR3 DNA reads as TGTGCCAGCAGCCGGGGCTACGAGCAGTACTTC. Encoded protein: CASSRGYEQYF.

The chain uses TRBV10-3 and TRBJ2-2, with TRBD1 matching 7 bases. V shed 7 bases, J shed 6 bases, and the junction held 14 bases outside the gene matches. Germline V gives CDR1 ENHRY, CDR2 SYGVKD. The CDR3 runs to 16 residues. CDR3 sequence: CAITNPRTGAPGELFF. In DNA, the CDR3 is TGTGCCATCACCAACCCCCGTACAGGGGCCCCCGGGGAGCTGTTTTTT.

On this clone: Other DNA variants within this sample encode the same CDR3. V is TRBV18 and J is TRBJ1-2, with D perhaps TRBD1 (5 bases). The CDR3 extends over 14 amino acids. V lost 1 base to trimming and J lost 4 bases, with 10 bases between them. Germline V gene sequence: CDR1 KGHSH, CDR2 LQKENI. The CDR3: CASSPQGAGYGYTF. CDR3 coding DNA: TGTGCCAGCTCACCACAAGGGGCTGGCTATGGCTACACCTTC.

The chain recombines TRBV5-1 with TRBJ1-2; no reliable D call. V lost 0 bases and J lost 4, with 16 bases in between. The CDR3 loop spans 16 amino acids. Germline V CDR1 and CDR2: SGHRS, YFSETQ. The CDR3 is CASSLASSGNGYGYTF. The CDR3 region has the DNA TGCGCCAGCAGCTTGGCAAGCTCGGGGAACGGCTATGGCTACACCTTC.

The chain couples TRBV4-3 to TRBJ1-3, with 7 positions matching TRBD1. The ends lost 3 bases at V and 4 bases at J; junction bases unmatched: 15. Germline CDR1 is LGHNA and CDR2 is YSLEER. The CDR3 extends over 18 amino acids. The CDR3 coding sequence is TGCGCCAGCAGCCAGTTTGCTCGACAGGGAGTGGGCGGAAACACCATATATTTT. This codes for CASSQFARQGVGGNTIYF.

As DNA, the CDR3 is TGTGCCAGCAGCGAGGGAGCGAGGACTAGCACAGATACGCAGTATTTT. Its protein is CASSEGARTSTDTQYF. The chain carries TRBV9 and TRBJ2-3, with a weak D call TRBD2 (5 bases). V was trimmed by 3 bases and J by 0 bases, leaving 14 bases between them. The V gene's germline CDR1 is SGDLS and CDR2 YYNGEE. The CDR3 loop spans 16 amino acids.

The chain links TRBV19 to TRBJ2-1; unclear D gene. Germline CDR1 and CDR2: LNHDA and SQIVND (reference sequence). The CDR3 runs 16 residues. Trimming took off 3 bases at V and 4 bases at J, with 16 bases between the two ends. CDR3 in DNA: TGTGCCAGTAGTATTAGCTCCACCTTACAATACAATGAGCAGTTCTTC. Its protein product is CASSISSTLQYNEQFF.

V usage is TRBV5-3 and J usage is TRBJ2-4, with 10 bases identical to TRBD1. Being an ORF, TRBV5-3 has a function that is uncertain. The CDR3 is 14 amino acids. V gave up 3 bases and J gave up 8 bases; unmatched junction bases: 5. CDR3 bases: TGTGCCAGAAGCTCGAGACAGGGGGCGGACATTCAGTACTTC. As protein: CARSSRQGADIQYF.

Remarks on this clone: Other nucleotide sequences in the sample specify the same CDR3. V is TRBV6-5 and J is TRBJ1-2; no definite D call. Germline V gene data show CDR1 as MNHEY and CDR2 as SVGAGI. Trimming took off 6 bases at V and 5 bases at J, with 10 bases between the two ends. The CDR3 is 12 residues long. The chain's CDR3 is CASSLGGYGYTF. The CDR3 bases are TGTGCCAGCAGCCTAGGCGGGTATGGCTACACCTTC.

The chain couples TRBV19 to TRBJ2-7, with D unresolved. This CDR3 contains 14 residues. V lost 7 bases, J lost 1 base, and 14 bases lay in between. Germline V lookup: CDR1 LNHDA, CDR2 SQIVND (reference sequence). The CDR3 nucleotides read TGTGCCAGTAAGTCAGAAACCCTTTCCTACGAGCAGTACTTC. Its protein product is CASKSETLSYEQYF.

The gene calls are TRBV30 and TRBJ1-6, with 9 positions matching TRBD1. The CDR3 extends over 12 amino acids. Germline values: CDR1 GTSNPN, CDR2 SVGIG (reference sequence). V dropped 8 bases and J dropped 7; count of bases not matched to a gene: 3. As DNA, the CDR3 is TGTGCCGCGGACAGGGGAAATTCACCCCTCCACTTT. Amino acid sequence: CAADRGNSPLHF.